A selection of T cell receptor beta chains follows, all from one sample in a study of cytomegalovirus exposure and HLA in healthy donors. Sequencing used immunoSEQ multiplex PCR; TCRdb keeps in-frame clones, though not all of them. This sample carries more than 140,000 clones, approximately 88% of them seen once, and the ten largest clones take 3% to 3.5%. Sequencing was performed on PBMCs. The receptors stem from a woman aged 18-29 years in good health and CMV-seropositive. The CDR3 runs from the conserved cysteine through the conserved F or W. Each record gives: D gene, J gene, V gene, CDR3 protein. The D gene is left open where the match is weak.

TRBD2,TRBJ2-7,TRBV7-9,CASSLDSGSTYEQYF
TRBD1,TRBJ2-7,TRBV6-5,CASSLDRAYEQYF
.,TRBJ1-1,TRBV15,CATSRDLGGTEAFF
.,TRBJ2-1,TRBV28,CASSLYIYNEQFF
TRBD2,TRBJ2-1,TRBV7-9,CASSSPPASGSSAEQFF
.,TRBJ2-5,TRBV2,CATGQETQYF
.,TRBJ1-2,TRBV29-1,CSVEDKGDYGYTF
.,TRBJ2-2,TRBV9,CASSVEATANTGELFF
TRBD2,TRBJ2-7,TRBV25-1,CASTWATSGPISYEQYF
TRBD2,TRBJ2-5,TRBV18,CASSHGLARLEETQYF
TRBD1,TRBJ1-4,TRBV5-1,CASSVAGTGGVGGEKLFF
TRBD2,TRBJ2-6,TRBV12-5,CASGPYAGGTSGANVLTF
.,TRBJ2-7,TRBV27,CASSPLYEQYF
TRBD2,TRBJ2-1,TRBV5-1,CASIGTSGNNEQFF
TRBD1,TRBJ1-5,TRBV19,CASSIDRTGNYDQPQHF
TRBD2,TRBJ2-5,TRBV5-1,CASRGGLAGETQYF
.,TRBJ1-1,TRBV5-1,CASSLGQGGTEAFF
.,TRBJ1-1,TRBV18,CASRTRQADEEAFF
.,TRBJ2-5,TRBV10-1,CASSESLAAETQYF
.,TRBJ1-2,TRBV18,CASSPGGENYGYTF
.,TRBJ1-1,TRBV27,CASSFLGPSEAFF
TRBD1,TRBJ1-2,TRBV7-9,CASSSKGDRGPRHGYTF
TRBD2,TRBJ2-1,TRBV7-3,CASRSSGSSYNEQFF
TRBD2,TRBJ2-1,TRBV27,CASSLSTLAGGRHNEQFF
TRBD1,TRBJ2-3,TRBV7-2,CASSRKTGTGTQYF
TRBD1,TRBJ1-1,TRBV29-1,CSAHDRVGVEAFF
TRBD1,TRBJ2-7,TRBV7-8,CASSVHRGLSYEQYF
TRBD2,TRBJ2-3,TRBV9,CASSPRLAGVADTQYF
TRBD2,TRBJ2-7,TRBV28,CASVVAGSYEQYF
.,TRBJ1-2,TRBV7-9,CASSFGSSEAHGYTF
TRBD2,TRBJ2-3,TRBV5-1,CASRWTSGRVGDTQYF
.,TRBJ1-5,TRBV28,CASSPESYSNQPQHF
.,TRBJ1-2,TRBV4-3,CASSQDRQRGGYTF
.,TRBJ2-7,TRBV6-5,CASRVQGRTYEQYF
.,TRBJ2-1,TRBV1,CTSSHLASGSYNEQFF
TRBD2,TRBJ2-3,TRBV28,CASSLPQGGRGDTDTQYF
.,TRBJ1-1,TRBV29-1,CSVAGSGTEAFF
.,TRBJ2-7,TRBV11-3,CASSSTGHKYEQYF
TRBD1,TRBJ1-4,TRBV19,CASSARDRDREKLFF